The source of this T cell receptor beta chain is a study of T cells of healthy individuals (dated by TCRdb to 2017 to 2018). This clonotype has only a few counts. The target of this receptor is not known. Base qualities are not recorded, but no much larger clone differs from it by a single base. Library construction relied on 5' RACE. For sequencing, an Illumina MiSeq was employed. In TCRdb, the public reads were trimmed at Q25 with fastp and aligned with MiXCR, with productive beta chains retained. Rows with one shared CDR3 protein collapse into an entry with the most common genes and DNA. This sample has about 96,000 distinct CDR3 sequences in its table, and around 17% of those were observed once. 6.2% of the sample is in the top ten clones. The TCR comes from a human donor in good health.

This receptor has the CDR3 CASSAQGGRYNEQFF. The base sequence is TGTGCCAGCAGTGCCCAGGGGGGGAGATACAATGAGCAGTTCTTC. The receptor chain draws on TRBV28 and TRBJ2-1; the D call is tentative, TRBD1 or TRBD2, as each matches 7 bases. Reading from cysteine to phenylalanine, the CDR3 counts 15 amino acids. Of all the DNA, just the CDR3 is kept, 45 bases in frame from base 1. Trimming takes 5 bases from V and 4 bases from J, and the germline ends sit 15 bases apart. The germline V gene supplies CDR1 MDHEN and CDR2 SYDVKM. The CDR3 plus the reference TRBV28 and TRBJ2-1 genes for the other parts give the full variable domain: DVKVTQSSRYLVKRTGEKVFLECVQDMDHENMFWYRQDPGLGLRLIYFSYDVKMKEKGDIPEGYSVSREKKERFSLILESASTNQTSMYLCASSAQGGRYNEQFFGPGTRLTVL.